This entry lists 16 T cell receptor beta chains sequenced from one sample in a study of cytomegalovirus exposure and HLA in healthy donors. 13 Jbeta primers and 60 Vbeta primers were used for the PCR. Only in-frame clones appear in the TCRdb table, and some are missing; sequencing was by immunoSEQ multiplex PCR. This sample has over 100,000 clones; more than 60% occur once, and the top ten carry 9% to 10%. Sequenced sample: PBMCs. These receptors all stem from a man in his forties in good health and CMV-seropositive.

A few counts support this clone. V is TRBV11-3 and J is TRBJ2-2; 11 nucleotides align to TRBD1. The CDR3 extends over 16 amino acids. V dropped 3 bases and J dropped 6; count of bases not matched to a gene: 6. Germline CDR1 SGHNT, CDR2 YENEEA. CDR3 coding DNA: TGTGCCAGCAGCTTCGCACCGGGACAGGGGGCCGGGGAGCTGTTTTTT. Residues: CASSFAPGQGAGELFF.

The chain employs TRBV18 and TRBJ1-1, with TRBD1 matching over 8 bases. J gave up 4 bases and V 6 bases, and 13 bases lay outside the gene matches. Per the germline V gene, CDR1 is KGHSH and CDR2 is LQKENI. The CDR3 contains 16 residues. The CDR3 spells CASSDLGRGRGTEAFF. The CDR3 DNA reads TGTGCCAGCTCCGACCTGGGCAGGGGGCGCGGCACTGAAGCTTTCTTT.

The chain carries TRBV2 and TRBJ1-2; no definite D call. The CDR3 has 13 amino acids. Germline V lookup: CDR1 SNHLY, CDR2 FYNNEI. Deletions cut 1 base from V and 5 bases from J, with 8 bases between. The CDR3 reads CASSEDRLYGYTF. As DNA, the CDR3 is TGTGCCAGCAGTGAAGACCGACTGTATGGCTACACCTTC. The entire variable domain, with the rest obtained from reference TRBV2 and TRBJ1-2, is as follows: EPEVTQTPSHQVTQMGQEVILRCVPISNHLYFYWYRQILGQKVEFLVSFYNNEISEKSEIFDDQFSVERPDGSNFTLKIRSTKLEDSAMYFCASSEDRLYGYTFGSGTRLTVV.

The V call is TRBV5-1, the J call TRBJ1-1; TRBD1 matches at 8 bases. This CDR3 spans 16 amino acids. Germline-derived CDR1 and CDR2 are SGHRS and YFSETQ. V trimming: 4 bases; J trimming: 1 base; junction bases outside the gene matches: 9. CDR3 region: CASSAGQGFTNTEAFF. Written as DNA, the CDR3 is TGCGCCAGCAGCGCAGGACAGGGTTTTACGAACACTGAAGCTTTCTTT.

The CDR3 coding sequence is TGTGCCGGCTGTATCGCTAGCACAGATACGCAGTATTTT. Its translation: CAGCIASTDTQYF. V is TRBV6-6 and J is TRBJ2-3, with D unclear. This CDR3 spans 13 amino acids. V was cut by 11 bases and J by 0 bases, with 12 bases left in between. Looked up from germline, CDR1 is MNHNY and CDR2 is SVGAGI (reference sequence).

The chain carries TRBV30 and TRBJ1-5; 7 bases match TRBD1. Germline V gene sequence: CDR1 GTSNPN, CDR2 SVGIG (reference sequence). This CDR3 has 15 amino acids. Trimming at V came to 1 base and at J to 6 bases, leaving 9 bases not matched to a gene. In DNA form, the CDR3 reads TGTGCCTGGAGTGAAGGGGGCAGTGGGGTTCAGCCCCAGCATTTT. It yields the protein CAWSEGGSGVQPQHF.

The genes are TRBV7-2 and TRBJ1-2; maybe TRBD1 (5 bases). Trimming removed 1 base at V and 4 bases at J, with 10 bases between. CDR3 length: 14 amino acids. CDR1 and CDR2 from the germline V gene are SGHTA and FQGNSA. CDR3 in DNA: TGTGCCAGCAGCTTAGTTCGAACAGGCTATGGCTACACCTTC. Its protein product is CASSLVRTGYGYTF.

This clone was seen a few times. The chain combines TRBV4-2 with TRBJ2-7, with 9 bases matching TRBD2. From germline, CDR1 is LGHNA and CDR2 YNFKEQ. Germline trimming cut 11 bases from V and 1 base from J; bases unmatched to any gene: 15. The CDR3 has 16 residues. As DNA, the CDR3 is TGTGCCTCTTCAAGTAAGACTAGCGGTTTGTCCTACGAGCAGTACTTC. The encoded protein is CASSSKTSGLSYEQYF.

The rearrangement joins TRBV4-3 to TRBJ1-2; TRBD1 matches at 11 bases. V trimming: 4 bases; J trimming: 3 bases; junction bases outside the gene matches: 7. Germline CDR1 reads LGHNA; CDR2 reads YSLEER. This CDR3 spans 16 amino acids. In nucleotides, the CDR3 is TGCGCCAGCAGCCGGGGGACAGGGGGTTCAGACTATGGCTACACCTTC. Protein: CASSRGTGGSDYGYTF.

The rearrangement links TRBV10-3 to TRBJ1-3, with unresolved D. The CDR3 covers 13 residues. V was clipped by 8 bases and J by 0 bases, with 8 bases between them. Germline CDR1 reads ENHRY; CDR2 reads SYGVKD. The CDR3 sequence: CAIRESSGNTIYF. CDR3 nucleotide sequence: TGTGCCATCCGGGAGAGCTCTGGAAACACCATATATTTT.

The CDR3 DNA sequence: TGTGCCAGCAGCTCCCGAATCGGGACAGGGCTCTACAATGAGCAGTTCTTC. Protein: CASSSRIGTGLYNEQFF. This chain joins TRBV7-9 and TRBJ2-1; 9 bases match TRBD1. Germline V lookup: CDR1 SEHNR, CDR2 FQNEAQ (reference sequence). The J segment lost 3 bases and the V segment lost 4 bases, leaving 10 bases of the junction unmatched. This CDR3 spans 17 amino acids.

This clone has only a few counts. This chain joins TRBV5-1 and TRBJ1-1, with D possibly matching TRBD1 (6 bases). The germline V and J ends were trimmed by 4 bases and 1 base, with 8 bases remaining between them. This CDR3 is 13 amino acids long. Germline V gene sequence: CDR1 SGHRS, CDR2 YFSETQ. The CDR3 is CASSATGNTEAFF. CDR3 coding DNA: TGCGCCAGCAGCGCGACAGGGAACACTGAAGCTTTCTTT.

The chain uses TRBV18 and TRBJ1-3; D perhaps matches TRBD1 (5 bases). Trimming took off 4 bases at V and 0 bases at J, with 10 bases between the two ends. Germline V gene data show CDR1 as KGHSH and CDR2 as LQKENI. CDR3 length: 15 residues. CDR3: CASSLDRPSGNTIYF. The CDR3 DNA follows: TGTGCCAGCTCACTCGACAGACCCTCTGGAAACACCATATATTTT.

Worth noting for this clone: An end of the junction differs from the germline gene, which may be a read error. The CDR3 spells CSSSLSTYEQYF. For the CDR3, the DNA is TGTTCCAGCAGCCTCTCTACCTACGAGCAGTACTTC. V usage is TRBV7-9 and J usage is TRBJ2-7; D is unresolved. The CDR3 has 12 amino acids. Looked up from germline, CDR1 is SEHNR and CDR2 is FQNEAQ (reference sequence).

The chain joins TRBV28 to TRBJ2-7; 7 positions match TRBD1. This CDR3 region has 14 residues. Trimming took 6 bases from V and 4 from J; bases not matched to a gene: 9. Germline CDR1 is MDHEN and CDR2 is SYDVKM. CDR3 bases: TGTGCCAGCAGCCCTACAGGGGAATGGTACGAGCAGTACTTC. Its protein is CASSPTGEWYEQYF.

The chain links TRBV7-9 to TRBJ2-1, with unresolved D. Germline V gives CDR1 SEHNR, CDR2 FQNEAQ (reference sequence). This CDR3 is built from 11 residues. Trimming pared 8 bases from V and 4 bases from J, leaving 6 bases between. CDR3 protein: CASGGYNEQFF. CDR3 in DNA: TGTGCCAGCGGCGGTTACAATGAGCAGTTCTTC.